The 28 T cell receptor beta chains in this list originate from one sample, sequenced in a study of cytomegalovirus exposure and HLA in healthy donors. It was with 60 Vbeta and 13 Jbeta primers that the PCR ran. Data came from immunoSEQ multiplex PCR; TCRdb stores just in-frame clones and leaves some out. The table has roughly 110,000 clones, roughly 80% seen once. Specimen: PBMCs. The receptors come from a man aged 25-45 years in good health and CMV-seropositive.

The chain has TRBV19 and TRBJ2-5, with a tentative D call TRBD2 (6 bases). The CDR3 runs to 14 residues. CDR1 is LNHDA and CDR2 is SQIVND in the germline V gene (reference sequence). The ends were cut back, 5 bases at V and 4 bases at J, with 14 bases in the middle. The DNA for the CDR3 is TGTGCCAGTAGTGCCTATGCGGGGTCAGAGACCCAGTACTTC. Its translation: CASSAYAGSETQYF.

The gene calls are TRBV5-1 and TRBJ1-6; perhaps TRBD1 as D (5 bases). Per the germline V gene, CDR1 is SGHRS and CDR2 is YFSETQ. The germline V and J ends were trimmed by 0 bases and 4 bases, with 5 bases remaining between them. CDR3 size: 14 residues. The CDR3, as DNA: TGCGCCAGCAGCTTGGGACAGTATAATTCACCCCTCCACTTT. Its protein is CASSLGQYNSPLHF.

The gene calls are TRBV27 and TRBJ1-2; TRBD1 matches 10 bases. J gave up 4 bases and V 5 bases, and 7 bases lay outside the gene matches. The CDR3 runs to 15 residues. Germline lookup yields CDR1 MNHEY and CDR2 SMNVEV (reference sequence). The CDR3 reads CASSRNRQGAYGYTF. As DNA, the CDR3 is TGTGCCAGCAGTCGAAATCGACAGGGGGCCTATGGCTACACCTTC.

The CDR3 DNA sequence: TGTGCCACCAGCAGAGATCCACGGGGGGGAAATGAGCAGTTCTTC. Protein sequence: CATSRDPRGGNEQFF. The V and J genes are TRBV15 and TRBJ2-1; 8 nucleotides match TRBD2. This CDR3 spans 15 amino acids. V trimming: 0 bases; J trimming: 7 bases; junction bases outside the gene matches: 5. Germline V gene lookup returns CDR1 LNHNV and CDR2 YYDKDF (reference sequence). The variable domain in full, with the rest retrieved from reference TRBV15 and TRBJ2-1, is DAMVIQNPRYQVTQFGKPVTLSCSQTLNHNVMYWYQQKSSQAPKLLFHYYDKDFNNEADTPDNFQSRRPNTSFCFLDIRSPGLGDTAMYLCATSRDPRGGNEQFFGPGTRLTVL.

V is TRBV5-1 and J is TRBJ1-1; tentative D call: TRBD1 (6 bases). The CDR3 is 15 amino acids. CDR1 is SGHRS and CDR2 is YFSETQ in the germline V gene. Trimming removed 2 bases from V and 1 base from J, with 12 bases in between. In DNA form, the CDR3 reads TGCGCCAGCAGCTTCTCCGGGACACAGAACACTGAAGCTTTCTTT. Encoded protein: CASSFSGTQNTEAFF.

The count of this clone is one. The same CDR3 also results from other DNA sequences found in this sample. The chain links TRBV29-1 to TRBJ2-1, with D tentatively TRBD1 (5 bases). V lost 4 bases, J lost 7 bases, and 11 bases lay in between. The CDR3 is 12 amino acids. Looked up from germline, CDR1 is SQVTM and CDR2 is ANQGSEA. The DNA of the CDR3 is TGCAGCGTTGCTAGGGGCCTAAATGAGCAGTTCTTC. Protein product: CSVARGLNEQFF.

The chain has TRBV7-8 and TRBJ2-7; a weak D match, TRBD2 (8 bases). V was cut by 7 bases and J by 2 bases, with 18 bases left in between. Germline CDR1 is SGHVS and CDR2 is FQNEAQ. CDR3 size: 15 residues. The CDR3 nucleotides are TGTGCCAGCACCGAGGGGGCGGGGGGTACCTACGAGCAGTACTTC. It translates to CASTEGAGGTYEQYF.

For the CDR3, the DNA is TGTGCCAGCAGTGCTTACAACAGGGCTGGGACCCAGTACTTC. This codes for CASSAYNRAGTQYF. This chain joins TRBV2 and TRBJ2-5, with D possibly TRBD1 on 6 matching bases. From germline, CDR1 is SNHLY and CDR2 FYNNEI. Trimming left V 4 bases short and J 7 bases short, with 16 bases between. The CDR3 consists of 14 residues.

This chain connects TRBV7-2 to TRBJ2-1; possible D gene TRBD1, 5 bases. The CDR3 is 17 residues long. The V end was cut by 5 bases, the J end by 3 bases, with 20 bases between. The germline CDR1 and CDR2 sequences are SGHTA and FQGNSA. The DNA of the CDR3 is TGTGCCAGCAGCACCCGACAGCCAGGTAGACTCTACAATGAGCAGTTCTTC. It yields the protein CASSTRQPGRLYNEQFF.

The CDR3 region is CASSFAPGQLSGNTIYF. CDR3 nucleotide sequence: TGCGCCAGCAGCTTCGCCCCCGGACAGCTCTCTGGAAACACCATATATTTT. The gene calls are TRBV5-1 and TRBJ1-3; weak D call: TRBD1 (6 bases). The CDR3 extends over 17 amino acids. With 2 bases removed from V and 0 bases from J, the gap between germline ends came to 15 bases. CDR1 SGHRS and CDR2 YFSETQ come from the germline V gene.

The CDR3 spells CATSLRTGKGDTQYF. The DNA of the CDR3 is TGTGCCACCAGCCTTAGGACAGGGAAGGGGGATACGCAGTATTTT. The chain joins TRBV15 to TRBJ2-3; 8 nucleotides align to TRBD1. This CDR3 contains 15 residues. The V and J ends lost 5 bases and 6 bases, in that order; junction bases with no gene match: 10. Germline lookup yields CDR1 LNHNV and CDR2 YYDKDF (reference sequence).

The chain couples TRBV5-4 to TRBJ1-1, with TRBD1 matching 8 bases. V lost 2 bases and J lost 2; bases outside the gene matches: 5. Per germline, CDR1 SGHNT and CDR2 YYREEE (reference sequence). The CDR3 is made up of 15 amino acids. CDR3 bases: TGTGCCAGCAGCTTACGGGACAGGCCTAACACTGAAGCTTTCTTT. Translating it yields CASSLRDRPNTEAFF.

The V and J genes are TRBV9 and TRBJ2-5; 8 bases map to TRBD2. This CDR3 is 15 amino acids long. V was clipped by 2 bases and J by 7 bases; unmatched bases: 10. Per germline, CDR1 SGDLS and CDR2 YYNGEE. CDR3 sequence reads: CASSVDGLAIGTQYF. In DNA form, the CDR3 reads TGTGCCAGCAGCGTTGATGGACTAGCCATCGGGACCCAGTACTTC.

V and J are TRBV11-3 and TRBJ2-5, with 14 bases that match TRBD2. J gave up 5 bases and V 5 bases, and 7 bases lay outside the gene matches. Looked up from germline, CDR1 is SGHNT and CDR2 is YENEEA. The CDR3 spans 16 residues. CDR3 sequence reads: CASSPGLAGDLETQYF. The CDR3 bases are TGTGCCAGCAGCCCGGGACTAGCGGGGGATTTGGAGACCCAGTACTTC.

The V call is TRBV30, the J call TRBJ1-4; 7 nucleotides agree with TRBD1. V was pared by 2 bases and J by 8 bases, with 14 bases of the junction left unmatched. This CDR3 region has 16 residues. Germline V CDR1 and CDR2: GTSNPN, SVGIG (reference sequence). The CDR3 here is CAWSTGTVPVMEKLFF. In nucleotides, the CDR3 is TGTGCCTGGAGTACCGGGACAGTCCCGGTTATGGAAAAACTGTTTTTT.

The chain combines TRBV5-1 with TRBJ2-5; D is uncertain. This CDR3 contains 12 residues. The germline V and J ends were trimmed by 0 bases and 3 bases, with 3 bases remaining between them. Germline CDR1 and CDR2: SGHRS and YFSETQ. CDR3 in DNA: TGCGCCAGCAGCTTGGCGGAAGAGACCCAGTACTTC. It encodes CASSLAEETQYF. Variable domain in full (rest from reference TRBV5-1 and TRBJ2-5): KAGVTQTPRYLIKTRGQQVTLSCSPISGHRSVSWYQQTPGQGLQFLFEYFSETQRNKGNFPGRFSGRQFSNSRSEMNVSTLELGDSALYLCASSLAEETQYFGPGTRLLVL.

The rearrangement joins TRBV9 to TRBJ2-3; D is possibly TRBD2 (7 bases). Germline V CDR1 and CDR2: SGDLS, YYNGEE. Between the trimmed V and J ends, which lost 1 base and 5 bases, there was a span of 14 bases. The CDR3 runs to 15 residues. In DNA form, the CDR3 reads TGTGCCAGCAGCGTATACGGGGGGCCGGGAGATACGCAGTATTTT. Amino acid sequence: CASSVYGGPGDTQYF.

This clone was observed a single time. The V call is TRBV4-1, the J call TRBJ2-1, with 10 bases matching TRBD2. V was pared by 6 bases and J by 0 bases, with 8 bases of the junction left unmatched. Germline V gene sequence: CDR1 MGHRA, CDR2 YSYEKL. This CDR3 comprises 17 residues. The CDR3 DNA follows: TGCGCCAGCAGACAAACTAGCGGGGTCTTCTCCTACAATGAGCAGTTCTTC. Its protein is CASRQTSGVFSYNEQFF.

V usage is TRBV5-4 and J usage is TRBJ2-2; 7 nucleotides match TRBD1. V shed 4 bases and J 5 bases; nucleotides not matched to a gene: 17. The V gene's germline CDR1 is SGHNT and CDR2 YYREEE (reference sequence). This CDR3 contains 18 residues. This CDR3 is CASSPNRGPIYATGELFF. The CDR3 nucleotides are TGTGCCAGCAGCCCTAACAGGGGCCCCATTTACGCAACCGGGGAGCTGTTTTTT.

The J gene is TRBJ2-4, the V gene TRBV18, with 9 bases fitting TRBD1. Trimming cost V 3 bases and J 3 bases; bases outside gene matches: 12. This CDR3 comprises 18 residues. The germline gives CDR1 KGHSH, CDR2 LQKENI. The CDR3 DNA follows: TGTGCCAGCTCACCCCCTGCTTGGACAGGGGTCGGCAAAAACATTCAGTACTTC. Its translation: CASSPPAWTGVGKNIQYF.

This clone was observed a few times. The chain has TRBV27 and TRBJ2-1, with D perhaps TRBD1 (5 bases). Deletions cut 3 bases from V and 7 bases from J, with 10 bases between. This CDR3 is built from 13 residues. Germline CDR1 reads MNHEY; CDR2 reads SMNVEV (reference sequence). The CDR3 nucleotides read TGTGCCAGCAGTTTTAAGGGGTGGAATGAGCAGTTCTTC. It yields the protein CASSFKGWNEQFF.

This clone was seen a few times. The J gene is TRBJ2-2, the V gene TRBV9; 7 bases align to TRBD1. The CDR3 consists of 14 residues. Germline CDR1 is SGDLS and CDR2 is YYNGEE. The V segment lost 1 base and the J segment 3 bases; nucleotides outside the gene matches: 0. The CDR3 region has the DNA TGTGCCAGCAGCGTACAGGGGGACACCGGGGAGCTGTTTTTT. Amino acid sequence: CASSVQGDTGELFF.

The chain recombines TRBV2 with TRBJ2-3; 12 nucleotides match TRBD2. The germline gives CDR1 SNHLY, CDR2 FYNNEI. V gave up 4 bases and J gave up 8 bases; unmatched junction bases: 7. The CDR3 length is 15 residues. The CDR3: CASSVTSGGSGTQYF. CDR3 coding DNA: TGTGCCAGCAGTGTGACTAGCGGGGGCAGTGGTACGCAGTATTTT.

This chain joins TRBV19 and TRBJ1-5, with D unclear. V lost 6 bases and J 8 bases, leaving 11 bases between the germline ends. The CDR3 runs to 12 residues. Germline V gene lookup returns CDR1 LNHDA and CDR2 SQIVND (reference sequence). The CDR3 DNA follows: TGTGCCAGTAGCGCGGACTGGGAGCCCCAGCATTTT. Protein: CASSADWEPQHF. The full variable domain, completed using reference TRBV19 and TRBJ1-5, is DGGITQSPKYLFRKEGQNVTLSCEQNLNHDAMYWYRQDPGQGLRLIYYSQIVNDFQKGDIAEGYSVSREKKESFPLTVTSAQKNPTAFYLCASSADWEPQHFGDGTRLSIL.

The CDR3 DNA reads TGCAGCGGGGCTGGACAGGGGGAGAATGAGCAGTTCTTC. Amino acids: CSGAGQGENEQFF. The chain joins TRBV29-1 to TRBJ2-1, with 10 bases that match TRBD1. This CDR3 comprises 13 residues. Unmatched junction bases numbered 7, after V lost 7 bases and J lost 7 bases. CDR1 and CDR2 from the germline V gene are SQVTM and ANQGSEA.

As to this clone: This specimen includes other DNA sequences encoding the same CDR3. V gene TRBV25-1 combines with J gene TRBJ1-1; tentatively, D is TRBD1 (5 bases). The germline CDR1 and CDR2 sequences are MGHDK and SYGVNS. CDR3 length equals 14 residues. Trimming took 1 base from V and 4 from J, leaving 10 bases between them. CDR3: CASSEFGRATEAFF. The CDR3 DNA sequence: TGTGCCAGCAGTGAATTTGGCAGGGCCACTGAAGCTTTCTTT. Looking up the rest from reference TRBV25-1 and TRBJ1-1 gives the full variable domain: EADIYQTPRYLVIGTGKKITLECSQTMGHDKMYWYQQDPGMELHLIHYSYGVNSTEKGDLSSESTVSRIRTEHFPLTLESARPSHTSQYLCASSEFGRATEAFFGQGTRLTVV.

J is TRBJ1-2 and V is TRBV7-9; D is uncertain. V was clipped by 5 bases and J by 5 bases, with 12 bases between them. The germline gives CDR1 SEHNR, CDR2 FQNEAQ (reference sequence). This CDR3 has 13 amino acids. The CDR3 DNA follows: TGTGCCAGCAGCCCGGCCCGGGTTTATGGCTACACCTTC. Encoded protein: CASSPARVYGYTF.

The chain recombines TRBV30 with TRBJ1-1, with no clear D. Per the germline V gene, CDR1 is GTSNPN and CDR2 is SVGIG (reference sequence). Trimming removed 2 bases from V and 11 bases from J, with 12 bases in between. This CDR3 contains 11 residues. The CDR3 spells CAWSLPARAFF. CDR3 DNA: TGTGCCTGGAGTCTTCCCGCTAGGGCTTTCTTT.